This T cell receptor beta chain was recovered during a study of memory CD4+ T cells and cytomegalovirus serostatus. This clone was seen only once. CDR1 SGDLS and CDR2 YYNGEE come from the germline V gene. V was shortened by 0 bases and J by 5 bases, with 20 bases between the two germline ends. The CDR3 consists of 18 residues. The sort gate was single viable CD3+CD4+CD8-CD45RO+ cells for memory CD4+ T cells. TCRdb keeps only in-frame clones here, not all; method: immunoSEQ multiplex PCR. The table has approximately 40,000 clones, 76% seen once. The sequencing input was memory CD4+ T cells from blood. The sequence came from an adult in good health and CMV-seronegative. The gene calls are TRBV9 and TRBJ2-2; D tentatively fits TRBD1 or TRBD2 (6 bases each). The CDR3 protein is CASSVEGGNLGGTGELFF. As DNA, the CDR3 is TGTGCCAGCAGCGTAGAGGGGGGAAACCTGGGTGGAACCGGGGAGCTGTTTTTT.